These T cell receptor beta chains were read from a single sample in a study of blood T cell repertoires in COVID-19. Profiled with immunoSEQ multiplex PCR; TCRdb holds only in-frame clones, not every one. The sample holds 300,000 or so clones, about 84% seen once. Input material: peripheral blood. The receptors here all came from a woman between 45 and 65 years old with acute or convalescent COVID-19. The CDR3 runs from the conserved cysteine through the conserved F or W. A D gene is named only where the DNA matches it firmly. A clone size is listed for some rows: how often the clone was seen (once, few, many), or a class if it is expanded.

TRBD2 TRBJ2-1 TRBV27 NA TGTGCCAGCAGTTTGCGGCTAGCGGGAGGGGGCTCCTACAATGAGCAGTTCTTC CASSLRLAGGGSYNEQFF
NA TRBJ2-7 TRBV7-9 few TGTGCCAGCAGCTTAGAGGACAATCCCTACGAGCAGTACTTC CASSLEDNPYEQYF
NA TRBJ2-1 TRBV28 NA TGTGCCACCCTCAAGCTTTACAATGAGCAGTTCTTC CATLKLYNEQFF
TRBD1 TRBJ1-6 TRBV7-2 NA TGTGCCAGCAGCTTAGCGCCAAGGACAGGGATTAATTCACCCCTCCACTTT CASSLAPRTGINSPLHF
TRBD2 TRBJ2-3 TRBV6-6 once TGTGCCAGCAGGGAGCTAGCGGGAGACTTGGATACGCAGTATTTT CASRELAGDLDTQYF
NA TRBJ2-1 TRBV5-3 once TGTGCCAGAAGGCGACTGGCACATGAGCAGTTCTTC CARRRLAHEQFF
NA TRBJ1-2 TRBV9 NA TGTGCCAGCAGCCCAGGGGAAGGGAGAAGACCCTATGGCTACACCTTC CASSPGEGRRPYGYTF
TRBD1 TRBJ1-6 TRBV4-1 once TGCGCCAGCAGAAAATTCGGACAGGGAGATAATTCACCCCTCCACTTT CASRKFGQGDNSPLHF
TRBD2 TRBJ2-1 TRBV7-7 once TGTGCCAGCAGCCGGGATTGGGGGACTAGCGGGAGGGCCAGTAATGAGCAGTTCTTC CASSRDWGTSGRASNEQFF
TRBD1 TRBJ1-5 TRBV27 NA TGTGCCAGCAGTTATAGGGGGCATATGGATCAGCCCCAGCATTTT CASSYRGHMDQPQHF
TRBD1 TRBJ1-2 TRBV29-1 NA TGCAGCGTTGTAGATGACAGGGTTTCTAACTATGGCTACACCTTC CSVVDDRVSNYGYTF
NA TRBJ2-7 TRBV2 NA TGTGCCAGCAGTGAAAACGGCTACGAGCAGTACTTC CASSENGYEQYF
NA TRBJ1-5 TRBV20-1 NA TGCAGTGCTAGTCGCGGCAATCAGCCCCAGCATTTT CSASRGNQPQHF
NA TRBJ1-5 TRBV18 NA TGTGCCAGCTCACCGGGGGGGAGTACTCAGCCCCAGCATTTT CASSPGGSTQPQHF
NA TRBJ1-1 TRBV7-9 NA TGTGCCAGCAGCCGAGGTTTCCCTTTCTTT CASSRGFPFF
NA TRBJ2-3 TRBV19 once TGTGCCAGTAGTATATCCAGCGGGAGCACAGATACGCAGTATTTT CASSISSGSTDTQYF
NA TRBJ2-3 TRBV9 NA TGTGCCAGCAGCGTAGCGGCTTGGTTGAGCGGCTCTAGCACAGATACGCAGTATTTT CASSVAAWLSGSSTDTQYF
NA TRBJ2-5 TRBV18 once TGTGCCAGCTCACCACCTGGGCGCCAAGAGACCCAGTACTTC CASSPPGRQETQYF
NA TRBJ1-5 TRBV18 NA TGTGCCAGCTCACCACAAGAAGGGGTCAATCAGCCCCAGCATTTT CASSPQEGVNQPQHF
TRBD1 TRBJ1-1 TRBV7-3 NA TGTGCCAGCAGCCAACAGGGGGCCTCGGAAGCTTTCTTT CASSQQGASEAFF
NA TRBJ1-6 TRBV7-9 once TGTGCCAGCAGCTCGATAGAGGGAATCTCACCCCTCCACTTT CASSSIEGISPLHF
TRBD2 TRBJ2-7 TRBV5-6 few TGTGCCAGCAGAGGGACTAGCGGGAGTCCCTACGAGCAGTACTTC CASRGTSGSPYEQYF
NA TRBJ2-6 TRBV5-1 NA TGCGCCAGCAGGAGTTCTGGGGCCAACGTCCTGACTTTC CASRSSGANVLTF
TRBD1 TRBJ2-7 TRBV27 NA TGTGCCAGCAGTTTATTGGGGACAGGGGGGGAGGAGCAGTACTTC CASSLLGTGGEEQYF
NA TRBJ2-7 TRBV10-3 NA TGTGCCATCAGTGAGTCCCCTGGGGGGTCGAGCTCCTACGAGCAGTACTTC CAISESPGGSSSYEQYF
NA TRBJ2-2 TRBV27 NA TGTGCCAGCAGCTGGGAGCGCACCGGGGAGCTGTTTTTT CASSWERTGELFF
TRBD1 TRBJ2-4 TRBV29-1 once TGCAGCGCTGGAGCTCCGGGACAGTCCAAAAACATTCAGTACTTC CSAGAPGQSKNIQYF
NA TRBJ2-5 TRBV5-8 NA TGTGCCAGCAGCTTGGGCAGGGCTTTACAAGAGACCCAGTACTTC CASSLGRALQETQYF
NA TRBJ1-2 TRBV5-1 NA TGCGCCAGCAGCTTCTTCCCTCGACAGGCCGGCTATGGCTACACCTTC CASSFFPRQAGYGYTF
NA TRBJ1-6 TRBV5-4 once TGTGCCAGCAGCTTGCGGCAGGGGAAGGGGTCACCCCTCCACTTT CASSLRQGKGSPLHF
NA TRBJ2-5 TRBV18 NA TGTGCCAGCTCAGACAGTAATCAAGGGACCCAGTACTTC CASSDSNQGTQYF
NA TRBJ2-1 TRBV6-5 NA TGTGCCAGCAGTCCGGGACTTTACAATGAGCAGTTCTTC CASSPGLYNEQFF
NA TRBJ2-5 TRBV2 NA TGTGCCAGCAGTGAAGCAACACCCCAAGAGACCCAGTACTTC CASSEATPQETQYF
NA TRBJ2-3 TRBV27 NA TGTGCCAGCAGTGGACTAACTAGCACAGATACGCAGTATTTT CASSGLTSTDTQYF
TRBD1 TRBJ1-3 TRBV9 NA TGTGCCAGCAGCGCCTCCCTGGGGACAGGGGACACCATATATTTT CASSASLGTGDTIYF
TRBD1 TRBJ1-1 TRBV7-3 NA TGTGCCAGCGGTGCAAGACAGGGGGAGTCTGAAGCTTTCTTT CASGARQGESEAFF
TRBD1 TRBJ2-7 TRBV28 NA TGTGCCAGCAGAGACACCGACAGGGGGCCCGGGACCTACGAGCAGTACTTC CASRDTDRGPGTYEQYF
TRBD2 TRBJ2-5 TRBV9 NA TGTGCCAGCAGCGGAGGGACTAGCGGAATCCAAGAGACCCAGTACTTC CASSGGTSGIQETQYF
NA TRBJ2-1 TRBV24-1 NA TGTGCCACCAGTGATCTTGGCGGGTCCCTCTACAATGAGCAGTTCTTC CATSDLGGSLYNEQFF
NA TRBJ2-3 TRBV28 NA TGTGCCAGCAGTCGCGACCCGGGGTCAGATACGCAGTATTTT CASSRDPGSDTQYF
NA TRBJ1-1 TRBV4-1 NA TGCGCCAGCAGCCAAGGACCCCCGGGCACTGAAGCTTTCTTT CASSQGPPGTEAFF
TRBD2 TRBJ2-1 TRBV28 few TGTGCCAGCACCCCCCCCGGGGCTAGCGGGAGGAATGAGCAGTTCTTC CASTPPGASGRNEQFF
TRBD2 TRBJ2-7 TRBV5-1 NA TGCGCCAGCAGCTTGCTCACGGGAGGGGCCTACGAGCAGTACTTC CASSLLTGGAYEQYF